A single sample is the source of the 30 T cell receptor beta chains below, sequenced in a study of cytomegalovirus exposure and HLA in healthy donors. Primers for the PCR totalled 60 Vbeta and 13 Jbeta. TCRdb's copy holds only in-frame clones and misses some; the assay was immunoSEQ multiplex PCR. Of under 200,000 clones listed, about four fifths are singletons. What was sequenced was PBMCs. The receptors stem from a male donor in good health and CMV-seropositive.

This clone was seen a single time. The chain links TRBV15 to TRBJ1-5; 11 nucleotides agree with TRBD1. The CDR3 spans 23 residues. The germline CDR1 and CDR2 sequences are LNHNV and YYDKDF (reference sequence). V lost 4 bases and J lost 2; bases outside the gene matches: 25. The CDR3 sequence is CATSIGSRGQGDFRGLGNQPQHF. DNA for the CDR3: TGTGCCACCAGCATTGGGAGTCGGGGACAGGGGGATTTTCGGGGATTGGGCAATCAGCCCCAGCATTTT.

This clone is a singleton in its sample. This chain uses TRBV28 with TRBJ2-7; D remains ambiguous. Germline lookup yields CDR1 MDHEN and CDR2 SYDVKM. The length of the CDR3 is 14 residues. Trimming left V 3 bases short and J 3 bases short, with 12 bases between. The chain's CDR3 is CASSFMAGLYEQYF. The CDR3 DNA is TGTGCCAGCAGTTTCATGGCAGGCCTCTACGAGCAGTACTTC.

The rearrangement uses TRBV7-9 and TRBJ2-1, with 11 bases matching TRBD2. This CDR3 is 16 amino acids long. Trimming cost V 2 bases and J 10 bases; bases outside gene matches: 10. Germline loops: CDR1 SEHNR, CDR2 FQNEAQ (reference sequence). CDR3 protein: CASSLSSGGARDEQFF. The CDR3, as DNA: TGTGCCAGCAGCTTAAGTAGCGGGGGGGCTAGGGACGAGCAGTTCTTC. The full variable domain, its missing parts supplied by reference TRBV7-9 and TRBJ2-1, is DTGVSQNPRHKITKRGQNVTFRCDPISEHNRLYWYRQTLGQGPEFLTYFQNEAQLEKSRLLSDRFSAERPKGSFSTLEIQRTEQGDSAMYLCASSLSSGGARDEQFFGPGTRLTVL.

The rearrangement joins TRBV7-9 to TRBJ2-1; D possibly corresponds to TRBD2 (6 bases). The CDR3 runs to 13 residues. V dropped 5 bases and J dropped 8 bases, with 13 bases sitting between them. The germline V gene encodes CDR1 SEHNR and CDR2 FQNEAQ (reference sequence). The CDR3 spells CASSTSGLHEQFF. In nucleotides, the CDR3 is TGTGCCAGCAGCACATCGGGACTTCATGAGCAGTTCTTC. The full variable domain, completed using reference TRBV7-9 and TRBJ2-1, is DTGVSQNPRHKITKRGQNVTFRCDPISEHNRLYWYRQTLGQGPEFLTYFQNEAQLEKSRLLSDRFSAERPKGSFSTLEIQRTEQGDSAMYLCASSTSGLHEQFFGPGTRLTVL.

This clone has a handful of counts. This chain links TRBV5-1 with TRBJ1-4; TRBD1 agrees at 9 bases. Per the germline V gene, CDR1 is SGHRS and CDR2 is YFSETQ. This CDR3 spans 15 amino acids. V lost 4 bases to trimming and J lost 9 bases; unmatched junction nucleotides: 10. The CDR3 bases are TGCGCCAGCAGCGTAACACAGGGGGCGACGAAAAAACTGTTTTTT. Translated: CASSVTQGATKKLFF.

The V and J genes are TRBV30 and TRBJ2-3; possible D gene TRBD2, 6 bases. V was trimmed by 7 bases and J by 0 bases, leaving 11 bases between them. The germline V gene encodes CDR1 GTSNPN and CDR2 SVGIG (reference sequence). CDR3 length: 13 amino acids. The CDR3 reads CALAAASTDTQYF. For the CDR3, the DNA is TGTGCCTTAGCGGCCGCTAGCACAGATACGCAGTATTTT.

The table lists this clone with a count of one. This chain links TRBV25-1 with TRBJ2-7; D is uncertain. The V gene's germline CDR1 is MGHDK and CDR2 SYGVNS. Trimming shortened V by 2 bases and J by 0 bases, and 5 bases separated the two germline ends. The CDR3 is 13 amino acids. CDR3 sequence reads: CASSEHSSYEQYF. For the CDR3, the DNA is TGTGCCAGCAGTGAACACAGCTCCTACGAGCAGTACTTC.

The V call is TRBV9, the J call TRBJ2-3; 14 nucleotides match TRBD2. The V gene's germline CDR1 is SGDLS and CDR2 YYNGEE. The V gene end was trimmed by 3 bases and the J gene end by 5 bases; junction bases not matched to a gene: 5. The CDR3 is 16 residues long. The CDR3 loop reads CASSARTSGGIDTQYF. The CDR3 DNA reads TGTGCCAGCAGCGCCCGGACTAGCGGGGGGATAGATACGCAGTATTTT.

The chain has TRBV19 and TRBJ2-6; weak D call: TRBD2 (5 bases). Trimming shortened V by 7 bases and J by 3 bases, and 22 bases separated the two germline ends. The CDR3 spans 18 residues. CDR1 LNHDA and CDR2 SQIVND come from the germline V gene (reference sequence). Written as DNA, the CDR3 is TGTGCCAGTACCTTTCGTCGGGGTGGAGGACGTGGGGCCAACGTCCTGACTTTC. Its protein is CASTFRRGGGRGANVLTF.

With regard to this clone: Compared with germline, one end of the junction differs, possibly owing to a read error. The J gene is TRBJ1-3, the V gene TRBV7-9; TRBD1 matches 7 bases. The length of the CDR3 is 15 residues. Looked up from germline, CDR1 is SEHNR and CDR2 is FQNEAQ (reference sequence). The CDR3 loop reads CSSSLRQGAGNTIYF. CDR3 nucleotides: TGTTCCAGCAGCCTAAGACAGGGCGCTGGAAACACCATATATTTT.

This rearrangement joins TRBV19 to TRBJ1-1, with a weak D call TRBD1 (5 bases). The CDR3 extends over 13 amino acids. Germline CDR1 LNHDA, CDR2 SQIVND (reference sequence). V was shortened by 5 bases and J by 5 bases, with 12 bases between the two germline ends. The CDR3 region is CASSPQGRTEAFF. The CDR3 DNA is TGTGCCAGTAGTCCCCAGGGTCGGACTGAAGCTTTCTTT.

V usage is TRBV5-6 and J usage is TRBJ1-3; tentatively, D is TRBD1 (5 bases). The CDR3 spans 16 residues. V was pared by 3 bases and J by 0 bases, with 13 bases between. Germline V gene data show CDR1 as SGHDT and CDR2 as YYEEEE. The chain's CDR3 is CASSSLDSLSGNTIYF. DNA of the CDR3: TGTGCCAGCAGCTCCCTAGACAGCCTCTCTGGAAACACCATATATTTT.

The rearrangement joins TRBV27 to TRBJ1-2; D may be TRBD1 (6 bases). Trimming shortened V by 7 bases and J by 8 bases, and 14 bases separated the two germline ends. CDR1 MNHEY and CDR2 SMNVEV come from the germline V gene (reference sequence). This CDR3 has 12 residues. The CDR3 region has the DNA TGTGCCAGCAAGAACAGGGCGGGCGGCTACACCTTC. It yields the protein CASKNRAGGYTF.

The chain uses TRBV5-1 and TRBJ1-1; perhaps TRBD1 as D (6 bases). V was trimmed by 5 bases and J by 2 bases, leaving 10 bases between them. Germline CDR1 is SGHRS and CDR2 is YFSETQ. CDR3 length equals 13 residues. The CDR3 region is CASRTTGNTEAFF. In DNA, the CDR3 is TGCGCCAGCAGAACGACAGGTAACACTGAAGCTTTCTTT.

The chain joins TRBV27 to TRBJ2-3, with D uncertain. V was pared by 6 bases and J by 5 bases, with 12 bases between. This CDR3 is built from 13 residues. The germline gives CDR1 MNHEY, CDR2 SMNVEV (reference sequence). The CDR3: CASSLQGEDTQYF. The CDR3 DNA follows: TGTGCCAGCAGCCTACAAGGAGAAGATACGCAGTATTTT.

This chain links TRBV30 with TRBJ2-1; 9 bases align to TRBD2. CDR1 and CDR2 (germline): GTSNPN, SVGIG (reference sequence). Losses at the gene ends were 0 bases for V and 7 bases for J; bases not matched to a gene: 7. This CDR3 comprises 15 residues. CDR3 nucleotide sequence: TGTGCCTGGAGTGTATGGGCGGGGGGGCGGAATGAGCAGTTCTTC. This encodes CAWSVWAGGRNEQFF.

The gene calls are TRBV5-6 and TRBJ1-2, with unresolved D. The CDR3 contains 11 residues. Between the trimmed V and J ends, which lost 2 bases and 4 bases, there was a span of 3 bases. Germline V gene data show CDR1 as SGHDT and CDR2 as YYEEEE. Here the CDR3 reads CASSFGYGYTF. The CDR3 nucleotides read TGTGCCAGCAGCTTCGGCTATGGCTACACCTTC.

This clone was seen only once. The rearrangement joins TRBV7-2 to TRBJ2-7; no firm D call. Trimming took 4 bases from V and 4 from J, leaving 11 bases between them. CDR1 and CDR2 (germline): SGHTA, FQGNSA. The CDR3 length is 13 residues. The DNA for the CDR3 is TGTGCCAGCAGCTCCCTCGCCGGGTACGAGCAGTACTTC. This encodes CASSSLAGYEQYF.

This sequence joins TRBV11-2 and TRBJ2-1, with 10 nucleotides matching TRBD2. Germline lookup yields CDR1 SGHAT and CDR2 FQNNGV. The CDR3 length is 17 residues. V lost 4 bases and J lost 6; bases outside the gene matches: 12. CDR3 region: CASSWAAGSGGLNEQFF. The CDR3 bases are TGTGCCAGCAGCTGGGCCGCGGGTAGCGGGGGGCTCAATGAGCAGTTCTTC.

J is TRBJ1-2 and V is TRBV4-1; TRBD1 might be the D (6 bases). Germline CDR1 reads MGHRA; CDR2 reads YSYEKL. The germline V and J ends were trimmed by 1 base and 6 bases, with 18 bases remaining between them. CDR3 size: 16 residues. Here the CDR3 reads CASSQARNRVGNGYTF. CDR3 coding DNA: TGCGCCAGCAGCCAAGCCCGAAACAGGGTGGGGAATGGCTACACCTTC.

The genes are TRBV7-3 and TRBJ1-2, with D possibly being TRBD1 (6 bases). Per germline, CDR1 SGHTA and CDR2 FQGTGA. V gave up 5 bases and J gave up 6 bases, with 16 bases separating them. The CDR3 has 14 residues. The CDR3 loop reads CASSTYRAGHGYTF. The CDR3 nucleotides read TGTGCCAGCAGCACCTACAGGGCCGGACATGGCTACACCTTC. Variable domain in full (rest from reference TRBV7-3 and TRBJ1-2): GAGVSQTPSNKVTEKGKYVELRCDPISGHTALYWYRQSLGQGPEFLIYFQGTGAADDSGLPNDRFFAVRPEGSVSTLKIQRTERGDSAVYLCASSTYRAGHGYTFGSGTRLTVV.

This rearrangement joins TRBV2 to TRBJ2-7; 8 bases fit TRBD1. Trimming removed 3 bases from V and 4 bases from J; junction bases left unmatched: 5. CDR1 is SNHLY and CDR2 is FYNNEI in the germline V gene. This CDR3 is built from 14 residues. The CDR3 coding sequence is TGTGCCAGCAGTGATATTCAGGGGGCTTACGAGCAGTACTTC. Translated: CASSDIQGAYEQYF.

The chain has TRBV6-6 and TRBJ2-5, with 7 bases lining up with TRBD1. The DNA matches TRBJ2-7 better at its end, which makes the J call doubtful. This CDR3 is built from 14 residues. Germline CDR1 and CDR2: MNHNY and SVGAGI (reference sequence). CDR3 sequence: CASSYTGVYYEQYF. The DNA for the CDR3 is TGTGCCAGCAGTTATACAGGGGTGTACTACGAGCAGTACTTC.

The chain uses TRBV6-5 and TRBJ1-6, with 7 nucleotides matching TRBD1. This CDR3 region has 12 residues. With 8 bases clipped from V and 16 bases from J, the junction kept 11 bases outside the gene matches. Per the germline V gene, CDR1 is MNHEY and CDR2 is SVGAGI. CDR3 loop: CASRLFDRELHF. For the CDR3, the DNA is TGTGCCAGCCGACTCTTTGACAGGGAGCTCCACTTT.

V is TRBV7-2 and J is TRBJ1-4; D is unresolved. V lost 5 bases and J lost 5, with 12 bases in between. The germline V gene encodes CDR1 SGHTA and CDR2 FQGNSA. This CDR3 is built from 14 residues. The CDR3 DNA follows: TGTGCCAGCAGCCAACAGTCGTGGAATGAAAAACTGTTTTTT. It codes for CASSQQSWNEKLFF.

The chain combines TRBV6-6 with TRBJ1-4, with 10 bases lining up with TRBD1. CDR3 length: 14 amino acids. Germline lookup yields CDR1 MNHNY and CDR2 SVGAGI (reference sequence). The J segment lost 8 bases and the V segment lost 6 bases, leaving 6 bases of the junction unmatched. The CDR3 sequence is CASRPDRGREKLFF. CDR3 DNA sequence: TGTGCCAGCAGACCCGACAGGGGGCGGGAAAAACTGTTTTTT.

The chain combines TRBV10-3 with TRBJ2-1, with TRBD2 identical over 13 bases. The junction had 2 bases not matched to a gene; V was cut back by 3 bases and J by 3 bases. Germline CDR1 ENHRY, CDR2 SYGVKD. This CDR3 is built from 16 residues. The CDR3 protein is CAISDRTSGGYNEQFF. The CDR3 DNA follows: TGTGCCATCAGTGACCGGACTAGCGGGGGCTACAATGAGCAGTTCTTC.

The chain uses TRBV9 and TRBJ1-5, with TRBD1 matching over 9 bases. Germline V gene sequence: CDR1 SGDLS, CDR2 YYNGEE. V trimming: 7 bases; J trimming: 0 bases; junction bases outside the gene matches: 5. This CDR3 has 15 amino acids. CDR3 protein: CASARGQGSNQPQHF. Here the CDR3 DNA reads TGTGCCAGCGCGAGGGGACAGGGTAGCAATCAGCCCCAGCATTTT.

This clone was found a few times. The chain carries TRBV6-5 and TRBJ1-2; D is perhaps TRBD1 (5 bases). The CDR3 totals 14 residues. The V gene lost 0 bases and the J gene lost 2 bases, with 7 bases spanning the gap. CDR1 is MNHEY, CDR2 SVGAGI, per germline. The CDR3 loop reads CASSYSGGNYGYTF. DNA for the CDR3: TGTGCCAGCAGTTACTCGGGGGGAAACTATGGCTACACCTTC.

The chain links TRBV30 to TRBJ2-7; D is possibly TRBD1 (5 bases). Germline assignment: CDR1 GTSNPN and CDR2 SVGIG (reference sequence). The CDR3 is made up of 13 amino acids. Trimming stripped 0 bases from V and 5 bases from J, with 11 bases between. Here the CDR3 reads CAWSVSRADEQYF. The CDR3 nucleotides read TGTGCCTGGAGTGTATCCAGGGCCGACGAGCAGTACTTC.